This T cell receptor (beta chain) was recorded in a study of beta chain features in type 1 diabetes. Trimming removed 8 bases from V and 5 bases from J, with 21 bases in between. The germline CDR1 and CDR2 sequences are MGHDK and SYGVNS. The CDR3 loop spans 15 amino acids. Expressed TCRB transcripts were sequenced because the entire RNA isolate underwent reverse transcription. TCRdb's copy holds only in-frame clones and misses some; the assay was immunoSEQ multiplex PCR. The table records hundreds of thousands of clones, less than 20% of them present only once. This chain joins TRBV25-1 and TRBJ1-2; no reliable D call. The sequence derives from a man younger than 35 in good health. Sequenced material: naive CD4+ T cells from blood. CDR3 sequence: CASSPMPPTAYGYTF. In nucleotides, the CDR3 is TGTGCCAGCTCCCCCATGCCCCCTACGGCTTATGGCTACACCTTC.